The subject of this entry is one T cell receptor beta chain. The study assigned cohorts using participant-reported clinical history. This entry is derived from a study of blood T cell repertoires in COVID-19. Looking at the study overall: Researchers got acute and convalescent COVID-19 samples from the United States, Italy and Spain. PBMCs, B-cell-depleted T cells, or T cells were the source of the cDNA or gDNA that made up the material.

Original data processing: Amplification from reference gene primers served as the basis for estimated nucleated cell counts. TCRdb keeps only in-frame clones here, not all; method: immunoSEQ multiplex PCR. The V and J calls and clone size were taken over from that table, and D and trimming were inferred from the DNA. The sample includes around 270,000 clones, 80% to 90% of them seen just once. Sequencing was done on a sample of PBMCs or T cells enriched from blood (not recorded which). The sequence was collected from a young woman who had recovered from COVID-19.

DNA for the CDR3: TGTGCCAGCAGCATGGGACAGGGGCTATCTGGAAACACCATATATTTT. Translated: CASSMGQGLSGNTIYF. This chain links TRBV7-9 with TRBJ1-3; TRBD1 matches 10 bases. The CDR3 loop spans 16 amino acids. Germline lookup yields CDR1 SEHNR and CDR2 FQNEAQ (reference sequence). Trimming took 5 bases from V and 1 from J; bases not matched to a gene: 5.